This T cell receptor (beta chain) was observed in a study of blood T cell repertoires in COVID-19. As for the study in general: Whether acute or convalescent, the COVID-19 samples came from the United States, Italy and Spain. Sources were T cells, B-cell-depleted T cells, or PBMCs; the material itself was cDNA or gDNA.

V dropped 8 bases and J dropped 2 bases, with 18 bases sitting between them. Germline assignment: CDR1 SNHLY and CDR2 FYNNEI. CDR3 length: 15 amino acids. In the original analysis: Amplification from reference gene primers served as the basis for estimated nucleated cell counts. Produced via immunoSEQ multiplex PCR; TCRdb's table is partial and in-frame only. V, J and clone size derive from that table, while D and trimming were established from the DNA sequence. The profile shows approximately 59,000 clones, under 90% of them singletons. The sample holds one count of this clone. This clonotype was sampled from a man aged 35 to 55 with active COVID-19. Sequencing was carried out using peripheral blood. The chain carries TRBV2 and TRBJ1-1, with D unresolved. DNA for the CDR3: TGTGCCAGCCCTCGGCCCCCGGGGTTCAACACTGAAGCTTTCTTT. Translated, it gives CASPRPPGFNTEAFF.